The rows below give T cell receptor beta chains drawn from one sample of a study of chemoradiotherapy in HPV16-positive cancers. Here immunoSEQ multiplex PCR was the method, and the copy in TCRdb shows in-frame clones only, minus some. The table shows about 4,200 clones, with approximately 84% occurring only once. The sample was tumor tissue, taken from a patient who underwent chemoradiotherapy. Receptors originate from a human donor with HPV-associated anogenital cancer. Each CDR3 is given with its conserved first and last residue. Fields, in order: D gene, J gene, V gene, clone size, CDR3 protein, CDR3 DNA. A D gene is named only where the DNA matches it firmly. Rows give clone size only sometimes, using once, few, many, or a class for an expanded clone.

>TRBD2|TRBJ2-1|TRBV7-9|-
CASSPGSGSSYNEQFF
TGTGCCAGCAGCCCTGGGAGCGGGAGCTCCTACAATGAGCAGTTCTTC
>-|TRBJ1-5|TRBV6-7|-
CAVPRVCQPQHF
TGTGCCGTCCCCAGGGTTTGTCAGCCCCAGCATTTT
>TRBD2|TRBJ2-1|TRBV5-6|-
CASSWPGLAAEQFF
TGTGCCAGCAGCTGGCCGGGACTAGCGGCTGAGCAGTTCTTC
>-|TRBJ2-7|TRBV19|-
CASSLQGPPGYEQYF
TGTGCCAGTAGTCTCCAGGGGCCGCCGGGATACGAGCAGTACTTC
>TRBD1|TRBJ1-5|TRBV7-6|-
CASSFTGTGLNQPQHF
TGTGCCAGCAGCTTTACCGGGACAGGGCTCAATCAGCCCCAGCATTTT
>-|TRBJ1-4|TRBV5-1|-
CASSLRFNEKLFF
TGCGCCAGCAGCTTGCGGTTTAATGAAAAACTGTTTTTT
>-|TRBJ2-1|TRBV7-6|-
CASSLAATGSYNEQFF
TGTGCCAGCAGCTTAGCCGCTACAGGGTCCTACAATGAGCAGTTCTTC
>TRBD2|TRBJ2-1|TRBV5-4|-
CASSLGAGGSYNEQFF
TGTGCCAGCAGCTTGGGAGCGGGGGGTTCCTACAATGAGCAGTTCTTC
>-|TRBJ1-4|TRBV9|-
CASSAEGGNEKLFF
TGTGCCAGCAGTGCAGAGGGGGGAAATGAAAAACTGTTTTTT
>-|TRBJ1-2|TRBV5-5|few
CASSFLDGNYGYTF
TGTGCCAGCAGCTTCCTCGACGGGAACTATGGCTACACCTTC
>-|TRBJ2-2|TRBV7-8|few
CASSSQNVVAVNTGELFF
TGTGCCAGCAGCTCTCAGAACGTTGTAGCAGTGAACACCGGGGAGCTGTTTTTT
>TRBD2|TRBJ2-7|TRBV5-1|-
CASSWGLAGARGRYEQYF
TGCGCCAGCAGCTGGGGACTAGCGGGAGCTCGAGGTAGATACGAGCAGTACTTC
>TRBD2|TRBJ2-3|TRBV6-4|few
CASSEIAGDTDTQYF
TGTGCCAGCAGTGAAATAGCGGGGGACACAGATACGCAGTATTTT
>-|TRBJ2-3|TRBV18|-
CASSADTDTQYF
TGTGCCAGCTCAGCGGACACAGATACGCAGTATTTT
>TRBD2|TRBJ2-3|TRBV11-2|-
CASSKGTRDTQYF
TGTGCCAGCAGCAAAGGGACTAGAGATACGCAGTATTTT
>-|TRBJ2-5|TRBV19|few
CASSGTIRGETQYF
TGTGCCAGCTCAGGAACCATACGGGGTGAGACCCAGTACTTC
>TRBD1|TRBJ2-7|TRBV4-1|-
CASSQGTGWTYEQYF
TGCGCCAGCAGCCAAGGGACAGGGTGGACCTACGAGCAGTACTTC
>-|TRBJ2-1|TRBV7-3|-
CGSSLASGTYNEQFF
TGTGGCAGCAGCTTAGCCAGCGGTACCTACAATGAGCAGTTCTTC
>TRBD1|TRBJ1-1|TRBV19|-
CASRTDRGGTEAFF
TGTGCCAGTAGGACGGACAGGGGCGGCACTGAAGCTTTCTTT
>-|TRBJ2-7|TRBV6-5|-
CASNRGPAYEQYF
TGTGCCAGCAATCGGGGTCCCGCCTACGAGCAGTACTTC
>-|TRBJ2-3|TRBV15|-
CATSRDIGGLDTQYF
TGTGCCACCAGCAGAGATATCGGGGGGCTCGATACGCAGTATTTT
>-|TRBJ2-3|TRBV27|-
CASSLRGAPGTDTQYF
TGTGCCAGCAGTTTACGGGGGGCGCCCGGCACAGATACGCAGTATTTT
>-|TRBJ1-5|TRBV7-7|-
CASSLGERQPQHF
TGTGCCAGCAGCTTGGGGGAACGGCAGCCCCAGCATTTT
>-|TRBJ2-7|TRBV18|large
CASSPRGAYGLDEQYF
TGTGCCAGCTCCCCCCGCGGGGCGTATGGCCTCGACGAGCAGTACTTC
>-|TRBJ2-5|TRBV11-3|-
CASSFGEAQYF
TGTGCCAGCAGCTTCGGGGAGGCCCAGTACTTC